Reported below is one TCR beta chain. The target antigen is unknown. These data are taken from a study of T cell responses to AZD1222 COVID-19 vaccine. Generated by immunoSEQ multiplex PCR, the TCRdb table keeps only in-frame clones and is missing some. The profile shows about 53,000 clones, about 91% of them singletons. The germline CDR1 and CDR2 sequences are SGHTA and FQGNSA. The CDR3 sequence is 15 residues long. V gave up 3 bases and J gave up 4 bases; unmatched junction bases: 5. General study points: Donors skewed white British and female; clonal diversity was possibly underestimated.

V is TRBV7-2 and J is TRBJ1-1; TRBD1 matches at 10 bases. The sample here was peripheral blood, taken 28 days after the second AZD1222 dose. The sequence derives from an adult who received the AZD1222 COVID-19 vaccine. The DNA for the CDR3 is TGTGCCAGCAGCTTGCGGGGACAGGGGACCACTGAAGCTTTCTTT. Protein: CASSLRGQGTTEAFF.